A selection of T cell receptor beta chains follows, all from one sample in a study of blood T cell repertoires in COVID-19. Here immunoSEQ multiplex PCR was the method, and the copy in TCRdb shows in-frame clones only, minus some. The table lists tens of thousands of clones, 88% of them singletons. Sequenced: peripheral blood. These receptors were obtained from a human donor in a cohort sampled during active COVID-19. Both conserved end residues are part of each CDR3. A D gene is named only where the DNA matches it firmly. Not all rows give a size; the values are once, few, many and, for expanded clones, a class.

cdr3_length j_call d_call v_call clone_size cdr3_aa cdr3_nt
15 TRBJ1-1 TRBD1 TRBV7-9 - CASSLETGVNTEAFF TGTGCCAGCAGCTTAGAAACAGGGGTAAACACTGAAGCTTTCTTT
16 TRBJ2-1 - TRBV19 - CASSTPPTGAYNEQFF TGTGCCAGTAGTACACCTCCGACAGGTGCTTACAATGAGCAGTTCTTC
15 TRBJ2-6 - TRBV6-1 - CASSENNSGANVLTF TGTGCCAGCAGTGAAAACAACTCTGGGGCCAACGTCCTGACTTTC
14 TRBJ2-1 - TRBV11-2 once CASKNRRVRNEQFF TGTGCCAGCAAGAACCGGAGGGTCCGCAATGAGCAGTTCTTC
14 TRBJ2-1 - TRBV4-1 - CASSQGSSARVQFF TGCGCCAGCAGCCAAGGATCTAGCGCCCGAGTGCAGTTCTTC
17 TRBJ2-2 - TRBV14 - CASSRSPGWVRSGELFF TGTGCCAGCAGCCGTTCCCCGGGGTGGGTTCGGTCCGGGGAGCTGTTTTTT
13 TRBJ2-3 - TRBV6-2/TRBV6-3 - CASSYRDTDTQYF TGTGCCAGCAGTTACCGGGACACAGATACGCAGTATTTT
15 TRBJ2-2 - TRBV15 - CATSSRGWVTGELFF TGTGCCACCAGCAGTCGGGGGTGGGTCACCGGGGAGCTGTTTTTT
13 TRBJ1-5 - TRBV6-2/TRBV6-3 few CASSPTGHQPQHF TGTGCCAGCAGCCCCACAGGGCACCAGCCCCAGCATTTT
15 TRBJ2-2 - TRBV18 - CASSPSGGGVGELFF TGTGCCAGCTCACCATCGGGGGGCGGCGTCGGGGAGCTGTTTTTT
14 TRBJ2-4 TRBD1 TRBV2 - CASSLQGYQNIQYF TGTGCCAGCAGTCTACAGGGGTACCAAAACATTCAGTACTTC
13 TRBJ2-7 TRBD2 TRBV7-3 - CASSLLTGGEQYF TGTGCCAGCAGCTTACTAACGGGGGGCGAGCAGTACTTC
16 TRBJ2-5 TRBD2 TRBV7-8 - CASSFSTSGGRETQYF TGTGCCAGCAGCTTTTCCACTAGCGGGGGTCGGGAGACCCAGTACTTC
17 TRBJ2-2 TRBD2 TRBV10-2 - CASSVGGRRVRTGELFF TGCGCCAGCAGTGTGGGCGGGAGGCGGGTTAGGACCGGGGAGCTGTTTTTT
16 TRBJ1-3 TRBD1 TRBV15 - CATSRDRTGAGNTIYF TGTGCCACCAGCAGAGATCGGACAGGGGCTGGAAACACCATATATTTT
16 TRBJ2-7 - TRBV6-5 - CASSYYRHRPPYEQYF TGTGCCAGCAGTTACTACAGGCACAGGCCCCCCTACGAGCAGTACTTC
12 TRBJ1-3 TRBD1 TRBV12-3/TRBV12-4 once CASTDREDTIYF TGTGCCAGCACGGACAGGGAGGACACCATATATTTT
14 TRBJ2-7 TRBD2 TRBV7-3 few CASSPNGGVYEQYF TGTGCCAGCAGCCCTAATGGGGGGGTCTACGAGCAGTACTTC
14 TRBJ2-7 - TRBV19 - CASSGTLGSYEQYF TGTGCCAGTAGCGGAACTCTAGGCTCCTACGAGCAGTACTTC
13 TRBJ2-1 - TRBV7-9 - CASSLGQYNEQFF TGTGCCAGCAGCTTGGGACAATACAATGAGCAGTTCTTC
14 TRBJ1-5 - TRBV7-2 - CASSPLGSNQPQHF TGTGCCAGCAGCCCCCTAGGCAGCAATCAGCCCCAGCATTTT
17 TRBJ2-3 TRBD2 TRBV9 - CASSANPSGGGGDTQYF TGTGCCAGCAGCGCGAACCCCAGCGGGGGGGGTGGGGATACGCAGTATTTT
15 TRBJ2-7 - TRBV6-2/TRBV6-3 - CASSRTGGGSDEQYF TGTGCCAGCAGTCGAACGGGGGGCGGATCGGACGAGCAGTACTTC
16 TRBJ2-3 - TRBV13 - CASSLLKSPSTDTQYF TGTGCCAGCAGCCTCCTAAAGTCCCCTAGCACAGATACGCAGTATTTT
19 TRBJ1-1 - TRBV4-1 - CASSQEGEYRLFRNTEAFF TGCGCCAGCAGCCAAGAGGGTGAGTACCGACTTTTCCGGAACACTGAAGCTTTCTTT
18 TRBJ2-2 TRBD2 TRBV30 - CAWSSLPGLAGAGGELFF TGTGCCTGGAGTTCACTTCCGGGACTAGCGGGAGCAGGCGGGGAGCTGTTTTTT
15 TRBJ2-3 - TRBV6-5 - CASRHKAGFTDTQYF TGTGCCAGCAGACATAAGGCAGGGTTCACAGATACGCAGTATTTT
17 TRBJ2-3 - TRBV14 - CASSPSGTPFSTDTQYF TGTGCCAGCAGCCCGTCCGGGACACCCTTCAGCACAGATACGCAGTATTTT
16 TRBJ1-3 - TRBV12-5 - CASGLTTRGPGNTIYF TGTGCTAGTGGTTTGACCACCAGGGGCCCTGGAAACACCATATATTTT
18 TRBJ2-6 - TRBV19 - CASSIEDGTHSGANVLTF TGTGCCAGTAGTATAGAAGATGGCACCCACTCTGGGGCCAACGTCCTGACTTTC
14 TRBJ2-7 - TRBV5-1 - CASSLPRGLGGQYF TGCGCCAGCAGCTTGCCGCGGGGCCTTGGCGGGCAGTACTTC
13 TRBJ1-6 - TRBV6-5 - CASSPTGKTALYF TGTGCCAGCAGTCCTACAGGGAAGACAGCCCTCTACTTT
14 TRBJ2-3 TRBD2 TRBV24-1 - CATSDASGADTQYF TGTGCCACCAGTGATGCTAGCGGGGCAGATACGCAGTATTTT
16 TRBJ2-7 TRBD2 TRBV5-1 - CASSLDPSGVSYEQYF TGCGCCAGCAGCTTGGATCCTAGCGGGGTCTCCTACGAGCAGTACTTC
13 TRBJ2-7 - TRBV9 - CASSPPGTYEQYF TGTGCCAGCAGCCCGCCAGGGACCTACGAGCAGTACTTC
16 TRBJ1-2 - TRBV28 - CASSSAGGTAFYGYTF TGTGCCAGCAGTTCTGCGGGAGGAACAGCATTCTATGGCTACACCTTC
15 TRBJ1-2 - TRBV6-5 once CASSGSGFQTSGYTF TGTGCCAGCAGCGGCAGCGGGTTTCAGACTTCGGGCTACACCTTC
18 TRBJ2-3 - TRBV5-6 - CASSLEGGPMIRTDTQYF TGTGCCAGCAGCTTGGAAGGAGGTCCTATGATTCGGACAGATACGCAGTATTTT
13 TRBJ2-3 - TRBV6-5 few CASSQSLSDTQYF TGTGCCAGCAGTCAAAGCTTATCGGATACGCAGTATTTT
16 TRBJ2-7 - TRBV3-1/TRBV3-2 - CASSQDDGALTYEQYF TGTGCCAGCAGCCAAGATGATGGGGCCCTAACCTACGAGCAGTACTTC
14 TRBJ2-3 TRBD2 TRBV6-8 - CASVVPRGLDTQYF TGTGCCAGCGTCGTTCCGCGGGGGTTAGATACGCAGTATTTT
16 TRBJ2-2 - TRBV2 few CASTRDSLALTGELFF TGTGCCAGCACTCGGGACTCCCTTGCGCTGACCGGGGAGCTGTTTTTT
13 TRBJ1-1 - TRBV6-2/TRBV6-3 - CASSPILNTEAFF TGTGCCAGCAGCCCCATCCTGAACACTGAAGCTTTCTTT
13 TRBJ1-1 TRBD1 TRBV14 - CASSQDRGSEAFF TGTGCCAGCAGCCAAGACAGGGGGTCTGAAGCTTTCTTT
14 TRBJ1-2 - TRBV28 once CASSLFPGIYGYTF TGTGCCAGCAGTTTATTCCCAGGAATCTATGGCTACACCTTC
16 TRBJ2-1 TRBD2 TRBV4-1 - CASSQDAGLAGDEQFF TGCGCCAGCAGCCAAGATGCCGGACTAGCGGGAGATGAGCAGTTCTTC
15 TRBJ1-2 TRBD1 TRBV27 - CASSLYQGGVGGYTF TGTGCCAGCAGTTTATACCAGGGGGGCGTCGGTGGCTACACCTTC
16 TRBJ2-1 - TRBV19 - CASSTGGLTANNEQFF TGTGCCAGTAGTACAGGAGGACTAACGGCTAACAATGAGCAGTTCTTC
13 TRBJ2-5 - TRBV7-2 - CASSGDSQETQYF TGTGCCAGCAGTGGTGACAGTCAAGAGACCCAGTACTTC
14 TRBJ2-1 - TRBV5-4 - CASNGGLGYNEQFF TGTGCCAGCAATGGGGGCCTTGGATACAATGAGCAGTTCTTC
14 TRBJ2-3 TRBD1 TRBV10-3 - CAITAGGFADTQYF TGTGCCATCACCGCAGGGGGTTTTGCAGATACGCAGTATTTT
14 TRBJ2-7 TRBD2 TRBV4-3 once CASSRSTSAYEQYF TGCGCCAGCAGCCGCTCCACTAGCGCTTACGAGCAGTACTTC
15 TRBJ2-2 TRBD1 TRBV19 - CASSIKGAGTGELFF TGTGCCAGTAGTATCAAGGGGGCGGGCACCGGGGAGCTGTTTTTT
13 TRBJ2-1 TRBD1 TRBV6-5 - CASSYTGAGEQFF TGTGCCAGCAGTTATACAGGGGCGGGTGAGCAGTTCTTC